The clone carrying this TCR beta chain was seen a few times. Its antigen is unknown. TCRdb redid the calling of the RT-PCR reads with MiXCR, one entry per CDR3 protein. The sample has about half a million distinct CDR3 sequences, over 25% seen once. This sample was included in a study of response to subunit inactivated influenza vaccine. Overall study results and limits: The authors proposed limited new T cell recruitment per seasonal influenza vaccination.

Per germline, CDR1 MGHDK and CDR2 SYGVNS. Trimming took 7 bases from V and 13 from J, leaving 13 bases between them. CDR3 size: 11 residues. Source: CD4+ T cells sorted from PBMCs, taken about 5 days after vaccination. This clonotype was obtained from a man between 50 and 59 years old who received an inactivated influenza vaccine. The V call is TRBV25-1, the J call TRBJ2-2; TRBD2 is a possible D gene (6 bases). The CDR3, as DNA: TGTGCCAGCACCGGGGGACGAAGGCTGTTTTTT. Encoded protein: CASTGGRRLFF. Complete variable domain (other parts from reference TRBV25-1 and TRBJ2-2): EADIYQTPRYLVIGTGKKITLECSQTMGHDKMYWYQQDPGMELHLIHYSYGVNSTEKGDLSSESTVSRIRTEHFPLTLESARPSHTSQYLCASTGGRRLFFGEGSRLTVL.